This is a list of T cell receptor beta chains from one sample in a study of OX40 agonist ivuxolimab in advanced cancers. The data were produced by immunoSEQ multiplex PCR, yet TCRdb's version contains in-frame clones alone and is incomplete. Of about 46,000 clones in the sample, nearly 80% are singletons; the top ten hold 3.9%. Specimen: CD4+ or CD8+ T cells sorted from blood, collected in a trial of the OX40 agonist ivuxolimab. These TCRs come from an adult with an advanced solid tumor such as melanoma, head and neck, liver or kidney cancer. Both conserved end residues are part of each CDR3. The D gene is left open where the match is weak. Clone size appears in some rows only: once, few, many, or a class for an expanded clone.

D gene: NA; V gene: TRBV5-1; clone size: NA; J gene: TRBJ2-7; CDR3 protein: CASSPGQGGDEQYF; CDR3 DNA: TGCGCCAGCAGCCCCGGACAGGGAGGGGACGAGCAGTACTTC
D gene: TRBD2; V gene: TRBV7-2; clone size: NA; J gene: TRBJ2-5; CDR3 protein: CASSSGGPFETQYF; CDR3 DNA: TGTGCCAGCAGCTCGGGGGGGCCCTTTGAGACCCAGTACTTC
D gene: TRBD1; V gene: TRBV6-5; clone size: NA; J gene: TRBJ2-7; CDR3 protein: CASMDRAPYEQYF; CDR3 DNA: TGTGCCAGCATGGACAGGGCCCCCTACGAGCAGTACTTC
D gene: NA; V gene: TRBV6-1; clone size: NA; J gene: TRBJ1-1; CDR3 protein: CASSEIGTERRDTEAFF; CDR3 DNA: TGTGCCAGCAGTGAAATAGGAACCGAAAGGAGGGACACTGAAGCTTTCTTT
D gene: NA; V gene: TRBV30; clone size: NA; J gene: TRBJ1-2; CDR3 protein: CAWSPLRDYGYTF; CDR3 DNA: TGTGCCTGGAGTCCCTTGAGGGACTATGGCTACACCTTC
D gene: NA; V gene: TRBV11-2; clone size: once; J gene: TRBJ2-7; CDR3 protein: CASYPLRGAPYEQYF; CDR3 DNA: TGTGCCAGCTACCCGCTCAGGGGCGCTCCCTACGAGCAGTACTTC
D gene: NA; V gene: TRBV5-4; clone size: NA; J gene: TRBJ1-5; CDR3 protein: CASSLGGSNQPQHF; CDR3 DNA: TGTGCCAGCAGCTTGGGGGGGAGCAATCAGCCCCAGCATTTT
D gene: TRBD1; V gene: TRBV5-4; clone size: NA; J gene: TRBJ1-1; CDR3 protein: CASSPLTGGGRNTEAFF; CDR3 DNA: TGTGCCAGCAGCCCCTTGACAGGGGGCGGTCGGAACACTGAAGCTTTCTTT
D gene: NA; V gene: TRBV19; clone size: medium-sized; J gene: TRBJ1-2; CDR3 protein: CASSSRGYGYTF; CDR3 DNA: TGTGCCAGTAGTAGCAGGGGCTATGGCTACACCTTC
D gene: TRBD2; V gene: TRBV27; clone size: NA; J gene: TRBJ2-1; CDR3 protein: CASKTLAGGLNEQFF; CDR3 DNA: TGTGCCAGCAAAACTCTAGCGGGGGGTCTGAATGAGCAGTTCTTC
D gene: NA; V gene: TRBV11-3; clone size: few; J gene: TRBJ2-7; CDR3 protein: CASSSGGFNHEQYF; CDR3 DNA: TGTGCCAGCAGCTCAGGGGGGTTTAACCACGAGCAGTACTTC
D gene: TRBD2; V gene: TRBV7-2; clone size: once; J gene: TRBJ2-3; CDR3 protein: CASRLQPTSGTDTQYF; CDR3 DNA: TGTGCCAGCAGGTTACAGCCCACTAGCGGGACAGATACGCAGTATTTT
D gene: TRBD1; V gene: TRBV7-8; clone size: NA; J gene: TRBJ1-5; CDR3 protein: CASSPPGQGRFNQPQHF; CDR3 DNA: TGTGCCAGCAGCCCTCCAGGACAGGGAAGATTCAATCAGCCCCAGCATTTT
D gene: NA; V gene: TRBV9; clone size: few; J gene: TRBJ2-1; CDR3 protein: CASSVDGGSYNEQFF; CDR3 DNA: TGTGCCAGCAGCGTAGATGGGGGTTCCTACAATGAGCAGTTCTTC
D gene: TRBD2; V gene: TRBV27; clone size: NA; J gene: TRBJ2-5; CDR3 protein: CASSLRLAGETQYF; CDR3 DNA: TGTGCCAGCAGTTTACGACTAGCCGGGGAGACCCAGTACTTC
D gene: NA; V gene: TRBV14; clone size: NA; J gene: TRBJ2-7; CDR3 protein: CASSRSGYEQYF; CDR3 DNA: TGTGCCAGCAGCCGGTCAGGGTACGAGCAGTACTTC
D gene: TRBD1; V gene: TRBV4-3; clone size: NA; J gene: TRBJ2-3; CDR3 protein: CASSQRVEGAYTQYF; CDR3 DNA: TGCGCCAGCAGCCAGCGGGTAGAGGGGGCCTACACGCAGTATTTT
D gene: NA; V gene: TRBV16; clone size: NA; J gene: TRBJ2-6; CDR3 protein: CASSQERGSGANVLTF; CDR3 DNA: TGTGCCAGCAGCCAGGAAAGGGGCTCTGGGGCCAACGTCCTGACTTTC
D gene: NA; V gene: TRBV10-3; clone size: NA; J gene: TRBJ2-6; CDR3 protein: CAISEWGEGANVLTF; CDR3 DNA: TGTGCCATCAGCGAGTGGGGCGAAGGGGCCAACGTCCTGACTTTC
D gene: TRBD1; V gene: TRBV6-6; clone size: NA; J gene: TRBJ2-5; CDR3 protein: CASRKDRGGETQYF; CDR3 DNA: TGTGCCAGCAGGAAGGACAGGGGGGGTGAGACCCAGTACTTC
D gene: NA; V gene: TRBV18; clone size: NA; J gene: TRBJ2-2; CDR3 protein: CASSPGPSGELFF; CDR3 DNA: TGTGCCAGCTCGCCCGGACCCAGCGGGGAGCTGTTTTTT
D gene: TRBD1; V gene: TRBV6-5; clone size: few; J gene: TRBJ1-2; CDR3 protein: CASSYKGQGAGYGYTF; CDR3 DNA: TGTGCCAGCAGTTACAAAGGACAGGGGGCGGGTTATGGCTACACCTTC
D gene: NA; V gene: TRBV5-1; clone size: NA; J gene: TRBJ1-2; CDR3 protein: CASSSYGNYGYTF; CDR3 DNA: TGCGCCAGCAGCTCCTACGGGAACTATGGCTACACCTTC
D gene: TRBD1; V gene: TRBV5-4; clone size: NA; J gene: TRBJ1-2; CDR3 protein: CASSRGQGWSYTF; CDR3 DNA: TGTGCCAGCAGCCGGGGACAGGGTTGGAGCTACACCTTC
D gene: NA; V gene: TRBV7-9; clone size: NA; J gene: TRBJ1-4; CDR3 protein: CASSPDWATNEKLFF; CDR3 DNA: TGTGCCAGCAGCCCGGATTGGGCAACTAATGAAAAACTGTTTTTT
D gene: NA; V gene: TRBV5-1; clone size: NA; J gene: TRBJ1-1; CDR3 protein: CASSLQGGHTEAFF; CDR3 DNA: TGCGCCAGCAGCTTGCAAGGGGGTCACACTGAAGCTTTCTTT
D gene: NA; V gene: TRBV9; clone size: NA; J gene: TRBJ2-7; CDR3 protein: CASSVGEGVYEQYF; CDR3 DNA: TGTGCCAGCAGCGTAGGGGAGGGGGTCTACGAGCAGTACTTC